The entry that follows covers one T cell receptor (beta chain) sequence. This sample was taken from a study of blood T cell repertoires in COVID-19. Trimming cost V 1 base and J 7 bases, with 8 bases left between them. The CDR3 totals 13 residues. Germline assignment: CDR1 MGHRA and CDR2 YSYEKL. Only in-frame clones appear in the TCRdb table, and some are missing; sequencing was by immunoSEQ multiplex PCR. Among some 200,000 clones listed, 85% to 90% were seen once. The source is a woman aged 70 to 79 with COVID-19, enrolled during active disease. The V call is TRBV4-1, the J call TRBJ1-5; D is ambiguous. Input material: peripheral blood. The CDR3 sequence: CASSQGAVQPQHF. CDR3 sequence (DNA): TGCGCCAGCAGCCAAGGAGCGGTCCAGCCCCAGCATTTT.